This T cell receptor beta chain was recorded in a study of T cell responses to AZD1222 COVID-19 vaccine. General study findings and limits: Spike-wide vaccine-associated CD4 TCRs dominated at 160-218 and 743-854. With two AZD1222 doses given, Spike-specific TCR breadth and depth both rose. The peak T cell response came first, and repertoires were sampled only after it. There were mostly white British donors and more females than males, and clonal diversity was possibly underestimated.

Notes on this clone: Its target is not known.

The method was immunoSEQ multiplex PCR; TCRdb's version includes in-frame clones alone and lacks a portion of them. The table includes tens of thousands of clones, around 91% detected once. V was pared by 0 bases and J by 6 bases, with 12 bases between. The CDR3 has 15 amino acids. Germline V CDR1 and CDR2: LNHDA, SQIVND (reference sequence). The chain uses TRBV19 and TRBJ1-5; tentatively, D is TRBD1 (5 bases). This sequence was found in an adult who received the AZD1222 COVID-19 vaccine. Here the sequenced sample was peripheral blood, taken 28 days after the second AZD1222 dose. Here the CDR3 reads CASSIDSRVSQPQHF. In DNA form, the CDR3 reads TGTGCCAGTAGTATAGATAGCAGGGTTAGTCAGCCCCAGCATTTT.